What follows describes a single TCR beta chain. As processed by the authors: Amplification with reference gene primers provided the estimates of nucleated cell counts. Only in-frame clones appear in the TCRdb table, and some are missing; sequencing was by immunoSEQ multiplex PCR. V, J and clone size derive from that table, while D and trimming were established from the DNA sequence. This table has 50,000 to 60,000 clones, about four fifths appearing once. The CDR3 totals 14 residues. These data are taken from a study of blood T cell repertoires in COVID-19. Looking at the study overall: There were acute and convalescent COVID-19 samples, and they came from the United States, Italy and Spain. PBMCs, B-cell-depleted T cells, or T cells were the source of the cDNA or gDNA that made up the material.

V gene TRBV21-1 combines with J gene TRBJ2-5; the D call of TRBD1 is as the table states it, not checked on the DNA. TRBV21-1 is a listed pseudogene. Sequenced sample: peripheral blood. The clonotype was recovered from a human donor in a cohort sampled during active or convalescent COVID-19. The CDR3 spells CASSGDRGRETQYF. DNA for the CDR3: TGTGCCAGCAGCGGGGACAGGGGACGGGAGACCCAGTACTTC.